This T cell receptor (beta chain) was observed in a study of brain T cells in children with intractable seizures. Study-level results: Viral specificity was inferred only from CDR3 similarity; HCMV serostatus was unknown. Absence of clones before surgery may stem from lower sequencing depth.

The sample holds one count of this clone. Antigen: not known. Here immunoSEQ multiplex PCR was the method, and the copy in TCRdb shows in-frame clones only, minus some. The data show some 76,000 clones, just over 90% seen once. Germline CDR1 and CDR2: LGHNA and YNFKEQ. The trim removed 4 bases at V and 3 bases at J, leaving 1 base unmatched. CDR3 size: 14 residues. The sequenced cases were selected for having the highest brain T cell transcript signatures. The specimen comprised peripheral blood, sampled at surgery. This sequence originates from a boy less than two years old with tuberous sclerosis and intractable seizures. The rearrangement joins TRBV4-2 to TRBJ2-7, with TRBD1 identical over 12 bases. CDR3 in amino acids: CASSRDRGRYEQYF. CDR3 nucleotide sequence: TGTGCCAGCAGCCGGGACAGGGGGCGCTACGAGCAGTACTTC.